The subject of this entry is one T cell receptor beta chain. Treatment noted: preoperative locoregional IRX-2 cytokine immunotherapy. Samples came from a phase Ib trial of preoperative locoregional IRX-2 cytokine immunotherapy. CDR3 size: 14 residues. Trimming took 6 bases from V and 2 from J; bases not matched to a gene: 7. Germline lookup yields CDR1 MDHEN and CDR2 SYDVKM. The record originates from a study of preoperative IRX-2 immunotherapy in early breast cancer. Libraries were prepared by immunoSEQ multiplex PCR; TCRdb keeps only in-frame clonotypes and omits some of them. The sample shows about 32,000 clones, around 83% of them seen only once.

The specimen was lymph node tissue, collected from a patient treated with IRX-2 immunotherapy. This clonotype was sampled from a human donor with breast cancer. The chain links TRBV28 to TRBJ2-7, with 7 bases that match TRBD2. For the CDR3, the DNA is TGTGCCAGCAGACCCCTAGCGGCTACCTACGAGCAGTACTTC. Its translation is CASRPLAATYEQYF.